Below, one T cell receptor (beta chain) is given with its context. What it binds is unknown. One end of the junction fails to match germline, which may point to a read error. This entry comes from a study of T cells after yellow fever vaccination. Turning to the study itself: Preparation of fractions with low cell numbers was performed using SMART-Seq v4 Ultra Low Input. Broader study findings: The presence of abundant clonotypes contaminating from the bulk population was possible in FACS-sorted repertoires. Re-detected after boosting: most primary clones, almost 97% of CD4 and roughly 90% of CD8.

Generation of TCR cDNA used 5'RACE template switching (which added a universal primer site and UMIs). TCRdb re-called the 5' RACE reads with MiXCR, one entry per CDR3 protein. This sample has nearly 550,000 distinct CDR3 sequences; around 21% occur once, and the top ten carry approximately 14%. Germline V lookup: CDR1 SEHNR, CDR2 FQNEAQ (reference sequence). The CDR3 has 17 amino acids. V usage is TRBV7-9 and J usage is TRBJ2-5, with 10 bases matching TRBD1. The TCR originated in a man aged 30-40 years who received the YFV17D yellow fever vaccine. The sample in question was PBMCs, obtained 15 days after the yellow fever booster vaccination. As DNA, the CDR3 is TGTGCCCGCAGCTTAGCGCCGGGACAGGGGTCGGAAGAGACCCAGTACTTC. Amino acids: CARSLAPGQGSEETQYF.